This T cell receptor (beta chain) stems from a study of beta chain features in type 1 diabetes. For the study at large: Sorted cells from all samples, numbering about 100,000,000, were examined. The study's findings and limits: VDJ junctions in type 1 diabetes patients carried more deletions and fewer insertions.

This clone was picked up one time. What it recognizes is unknown. The CDR3 contains 17 residues. The germline V gene has CDR1 LGHNA and CDR2 YNFKEQ. With 4 bases clipped from V and 1 base from J, the junction kept 5 bases outside the gene matches. Every bit of the isolated RNA underwent reverse transcription, so sequencing read expressed TCRB transcripts. Method: immunoSEQ multiplex PCR; TCRdb's copy keeps in-frame clones and lacks some. The sample yields fewer than 400,000 clones, 7.5% to 9% seen once. The sequenced sample consisted of central memory CD4+ T cells from blood. The chain couples TRBV4-2 to TRBJ2-2; 11 bases fit TRBD2. This receptor was obtained from a woman aged 18-35 years in good health. The CDR3 loop is CASSLGTSGVNTGELFF. CDR3 DNA: TGTGCCAGCAGCCTCGGGACTAGCGGAGTGAACACCGGGGAGCTGTTTTTT.